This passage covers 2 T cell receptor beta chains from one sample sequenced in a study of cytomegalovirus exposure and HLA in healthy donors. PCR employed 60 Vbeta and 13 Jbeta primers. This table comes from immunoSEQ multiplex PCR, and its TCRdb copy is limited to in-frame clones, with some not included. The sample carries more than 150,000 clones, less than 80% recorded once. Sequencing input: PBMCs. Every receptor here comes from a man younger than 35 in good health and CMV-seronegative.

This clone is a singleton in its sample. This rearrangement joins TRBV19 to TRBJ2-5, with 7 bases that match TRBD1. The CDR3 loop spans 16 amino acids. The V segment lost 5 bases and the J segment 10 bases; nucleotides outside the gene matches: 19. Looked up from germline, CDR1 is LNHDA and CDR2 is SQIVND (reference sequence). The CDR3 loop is CASSPGTEPPRGSQYF. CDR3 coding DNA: TGTGCCAGTAGTCCGGGGACAGAGCCTCCAAGAGGTAGCCAGTACTTC. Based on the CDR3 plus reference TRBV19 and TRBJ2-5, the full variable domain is DGGITQSPKYLFRKEGQNVTLSCEQNLNHDAMYWYRQDPGQGLRLIYYSQIVNDFQKGDIAEGYSVSREKKESFPLTVTSAQKNPTAFYLCASSPGTEPPRGSQYFGPGTRLLVL.

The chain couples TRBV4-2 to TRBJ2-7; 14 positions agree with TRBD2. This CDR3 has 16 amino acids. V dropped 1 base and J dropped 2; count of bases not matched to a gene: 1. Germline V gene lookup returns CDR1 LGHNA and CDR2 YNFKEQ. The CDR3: CASSQGLAGGAYEQYF. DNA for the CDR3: TGTGCCAGCAGCCAAGGACTAGCGGGGGGGGCCTACGAGCAGTACTTC.